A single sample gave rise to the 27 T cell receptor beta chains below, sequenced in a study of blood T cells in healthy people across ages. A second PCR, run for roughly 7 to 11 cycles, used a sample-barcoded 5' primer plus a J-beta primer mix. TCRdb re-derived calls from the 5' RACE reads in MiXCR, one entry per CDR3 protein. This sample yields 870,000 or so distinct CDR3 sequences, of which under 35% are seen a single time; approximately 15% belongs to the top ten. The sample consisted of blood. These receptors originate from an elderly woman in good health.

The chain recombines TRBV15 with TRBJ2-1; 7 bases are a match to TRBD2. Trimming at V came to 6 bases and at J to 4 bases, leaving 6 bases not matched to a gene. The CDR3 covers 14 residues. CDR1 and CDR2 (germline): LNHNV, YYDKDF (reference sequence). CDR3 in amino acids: CATSRGVAYNEQFF. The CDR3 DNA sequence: TGTGCCACCAGTCGGGGGGTCGCATACAATGAGCAGTTCTTC.

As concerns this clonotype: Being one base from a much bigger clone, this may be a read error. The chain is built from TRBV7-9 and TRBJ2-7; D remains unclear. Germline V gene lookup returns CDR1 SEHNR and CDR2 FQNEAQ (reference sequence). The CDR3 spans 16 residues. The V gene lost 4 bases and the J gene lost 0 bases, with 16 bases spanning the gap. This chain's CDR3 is CASSSSSTYNSYEQYF. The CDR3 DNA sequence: TGTGCCAGCAGCTCGAGTAGTACCTATAACTCCTACGAGCAGTACTTC.

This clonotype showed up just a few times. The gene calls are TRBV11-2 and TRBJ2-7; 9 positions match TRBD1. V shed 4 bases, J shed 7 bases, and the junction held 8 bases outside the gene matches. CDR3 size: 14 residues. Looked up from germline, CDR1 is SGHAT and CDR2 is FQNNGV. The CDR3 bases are TGTGCCAGCAGCTCTCGGACAGGGGAATATGAGCAGTACTTC. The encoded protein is CASSSRTGEYEQYF. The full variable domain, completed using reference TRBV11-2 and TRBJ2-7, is EAGVAQSPRYKIIEKRQSVAFWCNPISGHATLYWYQQILGQGPKLLIQFQNNGVVDDSQLPKDRFSAERLKGVDSTLKIQPAKLEDSAVYLCASSSRTGEYEQYFGPGTRLTVT.

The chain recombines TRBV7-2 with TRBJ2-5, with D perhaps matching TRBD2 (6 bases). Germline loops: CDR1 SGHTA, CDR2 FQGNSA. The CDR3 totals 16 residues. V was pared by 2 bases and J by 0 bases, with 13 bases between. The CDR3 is CASSLYGRGYQETQYF. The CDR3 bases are TGTGCCAGCAGCTTATATGGTCGGGGGTACCAAGAGACCCAGTACTTC.

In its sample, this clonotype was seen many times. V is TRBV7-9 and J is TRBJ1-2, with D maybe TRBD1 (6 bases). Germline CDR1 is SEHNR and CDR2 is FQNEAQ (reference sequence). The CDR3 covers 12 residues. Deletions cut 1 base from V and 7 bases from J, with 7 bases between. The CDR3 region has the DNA TGTGCCAGCAGCTTAGGACAGGCTGGCTACACCTTC. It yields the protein CASSLGQAGYTF.

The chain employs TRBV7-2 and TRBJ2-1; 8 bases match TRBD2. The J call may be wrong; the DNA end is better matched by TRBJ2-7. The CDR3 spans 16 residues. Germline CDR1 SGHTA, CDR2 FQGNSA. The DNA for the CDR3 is TGTGCCAGCAGCTTAGGGGCGGGGGGCTCCTACAATGAGCAGTACTTC. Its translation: CASSLGAGGSYNEQYF.

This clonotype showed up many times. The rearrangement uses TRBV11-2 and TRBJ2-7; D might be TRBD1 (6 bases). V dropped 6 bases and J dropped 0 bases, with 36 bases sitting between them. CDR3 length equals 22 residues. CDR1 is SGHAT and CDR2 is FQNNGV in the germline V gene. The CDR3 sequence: CASRTDRSLWTLQDLSSYEQYF. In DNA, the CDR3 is TGTGCCAGCAGGACCGACAGGAGCCTTTGGACCCTCCAAGACTTAAGCTCCTACGAGCAGTACTTC.

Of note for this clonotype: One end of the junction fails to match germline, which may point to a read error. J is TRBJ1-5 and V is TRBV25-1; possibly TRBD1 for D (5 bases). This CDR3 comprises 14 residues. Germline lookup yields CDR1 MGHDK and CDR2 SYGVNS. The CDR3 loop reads CASSEQGGNHPQHF. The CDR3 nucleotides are TGTGCCAGCAGTGAGCAGGGCGGCAATCACCCCCAGCATTTT.

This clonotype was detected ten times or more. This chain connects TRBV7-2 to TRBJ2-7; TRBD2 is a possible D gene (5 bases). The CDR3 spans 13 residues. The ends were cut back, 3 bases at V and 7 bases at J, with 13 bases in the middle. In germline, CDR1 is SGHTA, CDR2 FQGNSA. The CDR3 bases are TGTGCCAGCAGCTTCTGGCCGGACTCTGAGCAGTACTTC. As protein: CASSFWPDSEQYF.

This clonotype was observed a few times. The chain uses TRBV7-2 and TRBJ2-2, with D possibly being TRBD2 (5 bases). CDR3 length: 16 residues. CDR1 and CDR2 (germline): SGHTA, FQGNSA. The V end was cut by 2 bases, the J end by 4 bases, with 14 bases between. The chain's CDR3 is CASSLMPFGVTGELFF. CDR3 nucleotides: TGTGCCAGCAGCTTAATGCCCTTCGGGGTCACCGGGGAGCTGTTTTTT.

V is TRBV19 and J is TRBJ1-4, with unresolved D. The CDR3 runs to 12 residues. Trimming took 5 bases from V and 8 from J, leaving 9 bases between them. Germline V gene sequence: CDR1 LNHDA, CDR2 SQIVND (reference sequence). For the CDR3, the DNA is TGTGCCAGTAGTGTCCTCAGCGAAAAACTGTTTTTT. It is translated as CASSVLSEKLFF. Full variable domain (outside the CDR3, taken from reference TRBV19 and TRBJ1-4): DGGITQSPKYLFRKEGQNVTLSCEQNLNHDAMYWYRQDPGQGLRLIYYSQIVNDFQKGDIAEGYSVSREKKESFPLTVTSAQKNPTAFYLCASSVLSEKLFFGSGTQLSVL.

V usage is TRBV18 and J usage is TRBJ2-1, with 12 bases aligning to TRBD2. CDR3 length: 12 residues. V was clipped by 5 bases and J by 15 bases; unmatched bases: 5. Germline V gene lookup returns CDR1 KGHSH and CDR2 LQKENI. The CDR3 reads CASSSLAGGPFF. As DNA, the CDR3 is TGTGCCAGCTCATCACTAGCGGGGGGACCGTTCTTC.

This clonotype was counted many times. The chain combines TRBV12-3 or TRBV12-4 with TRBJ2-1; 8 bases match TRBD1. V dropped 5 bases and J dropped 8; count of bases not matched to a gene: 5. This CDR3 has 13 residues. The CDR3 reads CASSDGQGHEQFF. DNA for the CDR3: TGTGCCAGCAGTGACGGACAGGGCCATGAGCAGTTCTTC.

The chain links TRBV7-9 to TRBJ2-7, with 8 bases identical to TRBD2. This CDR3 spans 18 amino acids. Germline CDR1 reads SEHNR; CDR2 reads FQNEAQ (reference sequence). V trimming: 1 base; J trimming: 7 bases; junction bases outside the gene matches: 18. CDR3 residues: CASSLVSLRRGVNNEQYF. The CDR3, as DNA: TGTGCCAGCAGCTTAGTATCCCTCCGGCGGGGGGTAAACAATGAGCAGTACTTC.

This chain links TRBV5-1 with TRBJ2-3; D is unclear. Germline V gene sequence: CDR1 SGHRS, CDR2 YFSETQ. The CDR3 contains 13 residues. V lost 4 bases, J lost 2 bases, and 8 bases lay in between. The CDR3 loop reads CASSPEVTDTQYF. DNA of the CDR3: TGCGCCAGCAGCCCGGAAGTCACAGATACGCAGTATTTT.

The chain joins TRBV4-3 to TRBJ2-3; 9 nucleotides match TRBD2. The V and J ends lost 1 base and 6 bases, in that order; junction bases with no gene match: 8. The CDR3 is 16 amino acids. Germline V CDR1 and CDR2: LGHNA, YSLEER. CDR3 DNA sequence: TGCGCCAGCAGCCAAGTGGGCGGGAGGGCCGGGGATACGCAGTATTTT. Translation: CASSQVGGRAGDTQYF.

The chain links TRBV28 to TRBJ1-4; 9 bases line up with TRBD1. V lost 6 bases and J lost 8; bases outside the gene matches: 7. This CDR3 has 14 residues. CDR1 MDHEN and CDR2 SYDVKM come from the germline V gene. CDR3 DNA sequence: TGTGCCAGCAGCCCGACAGGGGGTCAGGAAAAACTGTTTTTT. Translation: CASSPTGGQEKLFF.

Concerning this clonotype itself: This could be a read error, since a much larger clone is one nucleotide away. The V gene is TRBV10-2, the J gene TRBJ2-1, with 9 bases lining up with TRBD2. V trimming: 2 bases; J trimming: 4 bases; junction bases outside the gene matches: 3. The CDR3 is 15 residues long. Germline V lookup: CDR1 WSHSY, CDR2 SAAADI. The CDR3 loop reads CASSEPAGGYNEQFF. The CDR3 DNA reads TGCGCCAGCAGTGAGCCAGCGGGGGGTTACAATGAGCAGTTCTTC.

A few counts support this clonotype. The CDR3 loop is CASIPPADYGYTF. CDR3 DNA: TGTGCCAGCATACCCCCGGCAGATTATGGCTACACCTTC. The chain employs TRBV7-2 and TRBJ1-2; unclear D gene. The germline V and J ends were trimmed by 7 bases and 5 bases, with 14 bases remaining between them. Germline V gene lookup returns CDR1 SGHTA and CDR2 FQGNSA. The CDR3 extends over 13 amino acids. Complete variable domain (other parts from reference TRBV7-2 and TRBJ1-2): GAGVSQSPSNKVTEKGKDVELRCDPISGHTALYWYRQSLGQGLEFLIYFQGNSAPDKSGLPSDRFSAERTGGSVSTLTIQRTQQEDSAVYLCASIPPADYGYTFGSGTRLTVV.

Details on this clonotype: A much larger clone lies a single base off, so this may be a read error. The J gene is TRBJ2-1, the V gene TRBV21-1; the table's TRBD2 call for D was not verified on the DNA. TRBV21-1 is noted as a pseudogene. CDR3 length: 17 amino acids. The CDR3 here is CASSKWPPPGRWETQFF. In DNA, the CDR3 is TGTGCCAGCAGCAAATGGCCTCCGCCGGGGAGGTGGGAGACCCAGTTCTTC.

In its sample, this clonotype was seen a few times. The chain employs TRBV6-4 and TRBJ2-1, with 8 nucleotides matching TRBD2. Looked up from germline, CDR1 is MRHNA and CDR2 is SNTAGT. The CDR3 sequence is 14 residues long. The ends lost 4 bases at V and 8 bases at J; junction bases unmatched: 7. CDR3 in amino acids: CASSALAGSDEQFF. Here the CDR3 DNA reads TGTGCCAGCAGTGCCCTAGCGGGTAGCGATGAGCAGTTCTTC.

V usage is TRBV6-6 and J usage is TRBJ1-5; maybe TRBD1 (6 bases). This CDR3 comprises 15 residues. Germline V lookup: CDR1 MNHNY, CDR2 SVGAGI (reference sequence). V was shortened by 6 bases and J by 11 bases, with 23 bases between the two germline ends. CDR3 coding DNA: TGTGCCAGCAGACGGGACACACACGAGGTCGGGACCCAGCATTTT. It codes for CASRRDTHEVGTQHF.

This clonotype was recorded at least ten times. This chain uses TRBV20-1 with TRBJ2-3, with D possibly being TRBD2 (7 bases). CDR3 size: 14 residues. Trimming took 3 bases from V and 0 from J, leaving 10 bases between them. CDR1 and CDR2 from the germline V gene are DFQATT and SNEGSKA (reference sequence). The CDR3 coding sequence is TGCAGTGCTAGTCGGGGGGCTAGCACAGATACGCAGTATTTT. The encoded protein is CSASRGASTDTQYF.

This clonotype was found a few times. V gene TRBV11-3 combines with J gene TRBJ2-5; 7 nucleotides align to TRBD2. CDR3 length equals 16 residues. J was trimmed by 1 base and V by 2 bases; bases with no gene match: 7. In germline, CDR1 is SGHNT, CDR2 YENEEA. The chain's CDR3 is CASSLWSGGGQETQYF. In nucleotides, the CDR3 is TGTGCCAGCAGCTTATGGTCGGGCGGGGGCCAAGAGACCCAGTACTTC.

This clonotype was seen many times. CDR3 in amino acids: CASTTLAGGRQFF. CDR3 nucleotide sequence: TGTGCCAGCACTACCCTAGCGGGGGGGCGGCAGTTCTTC. This chain links TRBV3-1 with TRBJ2-1, with 12 bases fitting TRBD2. The V segment lost 7 bases and the J segment 12 bases; nucleotides outside the gene matches: 7. The CDR3 is 13 amino acids. The germline V gene has CDR1 LGHDT and CDR2 YNNKEL (reference sequence).

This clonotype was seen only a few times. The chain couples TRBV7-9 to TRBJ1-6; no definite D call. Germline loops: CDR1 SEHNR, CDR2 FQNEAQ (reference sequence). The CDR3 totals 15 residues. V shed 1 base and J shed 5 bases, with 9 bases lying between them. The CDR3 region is CASSLDRVNNSPLHF. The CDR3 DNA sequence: TGTGCCAGCAGCTTAGATAGGGTAAATAATTCACCCCTCCACTTT.

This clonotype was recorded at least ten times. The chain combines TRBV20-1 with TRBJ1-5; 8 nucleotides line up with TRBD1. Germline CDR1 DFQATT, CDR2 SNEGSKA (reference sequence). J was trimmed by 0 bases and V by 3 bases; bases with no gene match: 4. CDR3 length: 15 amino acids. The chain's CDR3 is CSASQGANSNQPQHF. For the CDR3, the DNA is TGCAGTGCTAGCCAGGGGGCTAATAGCAATCAGCCCCAGCATTTT.